The 20 T cell receptor beta chains listed next were all sequenced from one sample in a study of blood T cell repertoires in COVID-19. Measured with immunoSEQ multiplex PCR; TCRdb has only the in-frame clones, and not every one. Of some 150,000 clones listed, over 80% were seen once; the top ten hold 4.4%. Sequencing input: PBMCs or T cells enriched from blood (not recorded which). These receptors all stem from a woman between 45 and 60 years old who had recovered from COVID-19.

This sequence joins TRBV10-3 and TRBJ2-7; 10 bases are a match to TRBD1. From germline, CDR1 is ENHRY and CDR2 SYGVKD. The CDR3 spans 16 residues. The V segment lost 2 bases and the J segment 2 bases; nucleotides outside the gene matches: 6. CDR3 nucleotides: TGTGCCATCAGTGAGGGGACAGGGGCCTCGACCTACGAGCAGTACGTC. Translated: CAISEGTGASTYEQYV.

This chain links TRBV23-1 with TRBJ2-3, with TRBD2 identical over 7 bases. TRBV23-1 is reported as an ORF; its role is uncertain. The CDR3 is 17 residues long. The V and J ends lost 0 bases and 0 bases, in that order; junction bases with no gene match: 6. CDR3 sequence: CASSQSGEGTSTDTQYF. CDR3 DNA: TGCGCCAGCAGTCAATCGGGGGAGGGAACTAGCACAGATACGCAGTATTTT.

V usage is TRBV4-2 and J usage is TRBJ2-2; 9 nucleotides align to TRBD2. Germline V gene sequence: CDR1 LGHNA, CDR2 YNFKEQ. The CDR3 sequence is 18 residues long. The V segment lost 4 bases and the J segment 5 bases; nucleotides outside the gene matches: 14. In nucleotides, the CDR3 is TGTGCCAGCAGCCCCCGAGCGGGCGGGGGGGCAGAAACCGGGGAGCTGTTTTTT. Its translation: CASSPRAGGGAETGELFF.

V gene TRBV28 combines with J gene TRBJ2-7, with TRBD1 as a possible D gene (6 bases). The germline CDR1 and CDR2 sequences are MDHEN and SYDVKM. The CDR3 consists of 13 residues. Trimming took 4 bases from V and 3 from J, leaving 10 bases between them. The CDR3 nucleotides are TGTGCCAGCAGTTCTGGGGACATCTACGAGCAGTACGTC. As protein: CASSSGDIYEQYV.

This chain joins TRBV24-1 and TRBJ1-2, with 10 nucleotides matching TRBD1. The CDR3 contains 16 residues. The junction had 9 bases not matched to a gene; V was cut back by 3 bases and J by 6 bases. Germline V CDR1 and CDR2: KGHDR, SFDVKD. CDR3: CATSDPGTGVMNGYTF. CDR3 nucleotide sequence: TGTGCCACCAGTGATCCCGGGACAGGGGTCATGAATGGCTACACCTTC.

The chain employs TRBV7-9 and TRBJ1-2; a weak D match, TRBD1 (6 bases). The V gene's germline CDR1 is SEHNR and CDR2 FQNEAQ (reference sequence). CDR3 size: 13 residues. Trimming took off 0 bases at V and 7 bases at J, with 9 bases between the two ends. This CDR3 reads CASSLAPRGGYTF. For the CDR3, the DNA is TGTGCCAGCAGCTTAGCGCCCAGGGGTGGCTACACCTTC.

Concerning this clone itself: Its ends do not fully match the called genes, so a read error is possible. The J gene is TRBJ2-1, the V gene TRBV5-5; TRBD2 matches 7 bases. Looked up from germline, CDR1 is SGHKS and CDR2 is YYEKEE (reference sequence). This CDR3 comprises 16 residues. The CDR3 region has the DNA TGTGCCAGCACCTTGTTTGCGGGAGCTTCCTACAATGAGCAGTTCTTC. Translation gives CASTLFAGASYNEQFF.

The chain uses TRBV11-2 and TRBJ2-1, with 7 nucleotides matching TRBD2. CDR1 SGHAT and CDR2 FQNNGV come from the germline V gene. This CDR3 has 15 residues. The V and J ends lost 9 bases and 0 bases, in that order; junction bases with no gene match: 8. For the CDR3, the DNA is TGTGCCAGTACAGCGGGGTCGAGCTCCTACAATGAGCAGTTCTTC. It yields the protein CASTAGSSSYNEQFF. The complete variable domain, with remaining parts taken from reference TRBV11-2 and TRBJ2-1, reads EAGVAQSPRYKIIEKRQSVAFWCNPISGHATLYWYQQILGQGPKLLIQFQNNGVVDDSQLPKDRFSAERLKGVDSTLKIQPAKLEDSAVYLCASTAGSSSYNEQFFGPGTRLTVL.

The V call is TRBV2, the J call TRBJ1-5; D call uncertain. The CDR3 covers 14 residues. Per the germline V gene, CDR1 is SNHLY and CDR2 is FYNNEI. Trimming removed 3 bases at V and 2 bases at J, with 8 bases between. The DNA for the CDR3 is TGTGCCAGCAGTGAGAGTCAGGGCAATCAGCCCCAGCATTTT. This encodes CASSESQGNQPQHF.

The J gene is TRBJ2-5, the V gene TRBV5-1, with TRBD2 matching over 8 bases. J lost 5 bases, V lost 4 bases, and 10 bases had no gene match. The CDR3 totals 15 residues. CDR1 is SGHRS, CDR2 YFSETQ, per germline. The CDR3 nucleotides read TGCGCCAGCAGCCGGCAGACTAGCGTCAGCGAGACCCAGTACTTC. This codes for CASSRQTSVSETQYF. Full variable domain (remainder filled in from reference TRBV5-1 and TRBJ2-5): KAGVTQTPRYLIKTRGQQVTLSCSPISGHRSVSWYQQTPGQGLQFLFEYFSETQRNKGNFPGRFSGRQFSNSRSEMNVSTLELGDSALYLCASSRQTSVSETQYFGPGTRLLVL.

The chain employs TRBV19 and TRBJ2-2; D might be TRBD2 (5 bases). Trimming cost V 6 bases and J 6 bases, with 14 bases left between them. Germline-derived CDR1 and CDR2 are LNHDA and SQIVND (reference sequence). The CDR3 has 14 residues. The CDR3 reads CASRGWLGAGELFF. DNA for the CDR3: TGTGCCAGTAGAGGGTGGCTCGGGGCCGGGGAGCTGTTTTTT.

A single count supports this clone. The rearrangement joins TRBV18 to TRBJ1-4, with D perhaps matching TRBD1 (6 bases). Germline V gives CDR1 KGHSH, CDR2 LQKENI. Trimming cost V 0 bases and J 6 bases, with 8 bases left between them. This CDR3 is 14 amino acids long. CDR3: CASSPPSGDEKLFF. CDR3 DNA sequence: TGTGCCAGCTCACCACCATCAGGGGATGAAAAACTGTTTTTT.

The sample holds many counts of this clone. The chain has TRBV12-3 or TRBV12-4 and TRBJ2-4; 7 positions match TRBD1. This CDR3 region has 12 residues. V was clipped by 5 bases and J by 7 bases; unmatched bases: 2. The CDR3 spells CASSRQGNIQYF. The CDR3 DNA reads as TGTGCCAGCAGTCGACAGGGCAACATTCAGTACTTC.

This rearrangement joins TRBV11-3 to TRBJ2-1; D unclear. The CDR3 contains 12 residues. The V and J ends lost 4 bases and 4 bases respectively, with 5 bases between them. Germline assignment: CDR1 SGHNT and CDR2 YENEEA. The CDR3 loop reads CASSSGYNEQFF. The CDR3 DNA reads TGTGCCAGCAGCTCGGGTTACAATGAGCAGTTCTTC.

J is TRBJ1-1 and V is TRBV9; 9 nucleotides align to TRBD1. This CDR3 region has 15 residues. Germline V gene lookup returns CDR1 SGDLS and CDR2 YYNGEE. Trimming removed 2 bases from V and 4 bases from J; junction bases left unmatched: 6. This CDR3 is CASSVRDRVGTEAFF. DNA of the CDR3: TGTGCCAGCAGCGTTAGGGACAGGGTGGGCACTGAAGCTTTCTTT.

In DNA form, the CDR3 reads TGTGCTCTGCGGGAAGCTAACTATGGCTACACCTTC. Its protein is CALREANYGYTF. V gene TRBV30 combines with J gene TRBJ1-2; D is unresolved. The germline gives CDR1 GTSNPN, CDR2 SVGIG (reference sequence). CDR3 size: 12 residues. Variable domain in full (rest from reference TRBV30 and TRBJ1-2): SQTIHQWPATLVQPVGSPLSLECTVEGTSNPNLYWYRQAAGRGLQLLFYSVGIGQISSEVPQNLSASRPQDRQFILSSKKLLLSDSGFYLCALREANYGYTFGSGTRLTVV.

V usage is TRBV19 and J usage is TRBJ1-1; TRBD1 matches 8 bases. CDR1 LNHDA and CDR2 SQIVND come from the germline V gene (reference sequence). J lost 10 bases, V lost 4 bases, and 8 bases had no gene match. The CDR3 loop spans 13 amino acids. CDR3 protein: CASSTQGAQGAFF. DNA of the CDR3: TGTGCCAGTAGTACCCAGGGGGCCCAGGGAGCTTTCTTT.

Only a few counts were recorded for this clone. The J gene is TRBJ2-3, the V gene TRBV5-1; D remains unclear. The V end lost 6 bases, the J end lost 4 bases, and 6 bases lay between the germline ends. CDR3 length equals 11 residues. The germline CDR1 and CDR2 sequences are SGHRS and YFSETQ. The CDR3 protein is CASTQADTQYF. CDR3 sequence (DNA): TGCGCCAGCACCCAGGCAGATACGCAGTATTTT.

In this sample, this clone turned up once. DNA for the CDR3: TGTGCCAGCAGTTACTCTGGCGGAGTAGCCAAAAACATTCAGTACTTC. It translates to CASSYSGGVAKNIQYF. V gene TRBV6-2 or TRBV6-3 combines with J gene TRBJ2-4; no reliable D call. V shed 0 bases and J shed 0 bases, with 9 bases lying between them. There are 16 residues in the CDR3. CDR1 MNHEY and CDR2 SVGEGT come from the germline V gene.

The gene calls are TRBV19 and TRBJ1-5, with TRBD1 matching 8 bases. With V trimmed by 3 bases and J by 6 bases, 4 bases remained unmatched. The CDR3 is made up of 14 amino acids. CDR1 is LNHDA and CDR2 is SQIVND in the germline V gene (reference sequence). The CDR3 DNA sequence: TGTGCCAGTAGTATGTCACAGGGGGTTCAGCCCCAGCATTTT. Its protein product is CASSMSQGVQPQHF.